This T cell receptor beta chain appears in the sequencing data of a study of cytomegalovirus exposure and HLA in healthy donors. PCR primers comprised 60 Vbeta and 13 Jbeta primers. The data were produced by immunoSEQ multiplex PCR, yet TCRdb's version contains in-frame clones alone and is incomplete. This sample's table has approximately 120,000 clones. Germline CDR1 MNHEY, CDR2 SVGAGI. V dropped 4 bases and J dropped 4; count of bases not matched to a gene: 8. The CDR3 totals 16 residues. The J gene is TRBJ2-7, the V gene TRBV6-5, with TRBD2 matching over 12 bases. Sequencing used PBMCs. The sequence derives from a man aged 18 to 29 in good health and CMV-seronegative. DNA for the CDR3: TGTGCCAGCAGTTTGACTAGCGGGGGTATTACATACGAGCAGTACTTC. Its translation is CASSLTSGGITYEQYF.